A selection of T cell receptor beta chains follows, all from one sample in a study of blood T cell repertoires in COVID-19. Method: immunoSEQ multiplex PCR; TCRdb's copy keeps in-frame clones and lacks some. The sample holds under 200,000 clones, 82% seen once. Sequences were obtained from PBMCs or T cells enriched from blood (not recorded which). The receptors here all came from an older woman with acute COVID-19. The CDR3 runs from the conserved cysteine through the conserved F or W. D genes are given only for firm matches. Rows may omit the clone size; those that give it use once, few, many or a size class.

TRBD1	few	TRBV27	TRBJ2-1	TGTGCCAGCAGCCCAATGACTGGACAGGGTCCCTACAATGAGCAGTTCTTC	CASSPMTGQGPYNEQFF
NA	NA	TRBV28	TRBJ2-7	TGTGCCAGCAGCTTGACTACAGCCTACGAGCAGTACTTC	CASSLTTAYEQYF
TRBD1	NA	TRBV6-5	TRBJ1-6	TGTGCCAGCAACTCCCGGACAGGGGCCGGTTCACCCCTCCACTTT	CASNSRTGAGSPLHF
NA	NA	TRBV3-1/TRBV3-2	TRBJ2-3	TGTGCCAGCAGCCAAGCCCGGGGAATCACAGATACGCAGTATTTT	CASSQARGITDTQYF
NA	few	TRBV5-1	TRBJ1-4	TGCGCCAGCAGCCCTAGTGCAACTAATGAAAAACTGTTTTTT	CASSPSATNEKLFF
NA	once	TRBV7-9	TRBJ2-1	TGTGCCAGCCACGGTTACAATGAGCAGTTCTTC	CASHGYNEQFF
NA	NA	TRBV24-1	TRBJ2-2	TGTGCCACCAGCAGGGGGAACACCGGGGAGCTGTTTTTT	CATSRGNTGELFF
TRBD2	NA	TRBV7-9	TRBJ2-1	TGTGCCAGCAGCCCTTATACGGGAGGAGTCAATGAGCAGTTCTTC	CASSPYTGGVNEQFF
TRBD1	NA	TRBV5-1	TRBJ2-7	TGCGCCAGCAGTTCCGGACAGGGCCCAATTTACGTGCAGTACTTC	CASSSGQGPIYVQYF
NA	NA	TRBV3-1/TRBV3-2	TRBJ2-2	TGTGCCAGCAGGCCCCCTAGGAACACCGGGGAGCTGTTTTTT	CASRPPRNTGELFF
TRBD1	few	TRBV28	TRBJ1-2	TGTGCCAGCAGTTTTGGGGGGACAGTTGCTGGCTACACCTTC	CASSFGGTVAGYTF
TRBD1	NA	TRBV13	TRBJ1-4	TGTGCCAGCAGCCTCCCCAGACAGGGTGGGAATGAAAAACTGTTTTTT	CASSLPRQGGNEKLFF
NA	NA	TRBV4-3	TRBJ1-1	TGCGCCAGCAGCCCCCATATAGTCGCTTTCTTT	CASSPHIVAFF
NA	NA	TRBV6-5	TRBJ1-1	TGTGCCAGCAACACCCCCAGGGGTCGTGCTGAAGCTTTCTTT	CASNTPRGRAEAFF
TRBD1	NA	TRBV9	TRBJ1-1	TGTGCCAGCAGCTTCCGACAGGGGGGTACTGAAGCTTTCTTT	CASSFRQGGTEAFF
NA	NA	TRBV4-2	TRBJ2-5	TGTGCCAGCAGCCACGACAGGAGCCCACAAGAGACCCAGTACTTC	CASSHDRSPQETQYF
NA	NA	TRBV7-9	TRBJ1-3	TGTGCCAGCAGCCTCCGGGACAAGGGATTGAGGTCTGGAAACACCATATATTTT	CASSLRDKGLRSGNTIYF
TRBD1	NA	TRBV19	TRBJ1-1	TGTGCCAGTAGCAAGTACAGTAAAGGGACAGGGACGGCCACTGAAGCTTTCTTT	CASSKYSKGTGTATEAFF
NA	NA	TRBV3-1/TRBV3-2	TRBJ1-2	TGTGCCAGCAGCCAGGAAAGACAGGAGACCTATGGCTACACCTTC	CASSQERQETYGYTF
TRBD2	NA	TRBV4-3	TRBJ2-5	TGCGCCAGCAGCCAAGGAGCTAGCGGGGATGAGACCCAGTACTTC	CASSQGASGDETQYF
NA	NA	TRBV6-5	TRBJ1-5	TGTGCCAGCACAGGGGCCTGGGGTCAGCCCCAGCATTTT	CASTGAWGQPQHF
TRBD1	once	TRBV9	TRBJ1-1	TGTGCCAGCAGCGTAGGGACAGGAGACATGAACACTGAAGCTTTCTTT	CASSVGTGDMNTEAFF
NA	NA	TRBV18	TRBJ1-1	TGTGCCAGCACAGGGCTTAGGGGCACTGAAGCTTTCTTT	CASTGLRGTEAFF
NA	NA	TRBV7-2	TRBJ1-1	TGTGCCAGCACGGCACAGGGTTTGGGGCGAACTGAAGCTTTCTTT	CASTAQGLGRTEAFF
NA	once	TRBV20-1	TRBJ1-1	TGCAGTGCTAGTGCGGGGGGCGCGCGGACTGAAGCTTTCTTT	CSASAGGARTEAFF
TRBD2	NA	TRBV24-1	TRBJ2-3	TGTGCCACCAGTGATTTACGAGGGACTAGCGGGAAGGGGAGCACAGATACGCAGTATTTT	CATSDLRGTSGKGSTDTQYF
NA	NA	TRBV30	TRBJ2-2	TGTGCCGGTACAGGGTACGGGGAGCTGTTTTTT	CAGTGYGELFF